The next 28 T cell receptor beta chains were all read from a single sample in a study of cytomegalovirus exposure and HLA in healthy donors. The PCR employed 60 Vbeta primers together with 13 Jbeta primers. Sequencing used immunoSEQ multiplex PCR; TCRdb keeps in-frame clones, though not all of them. Among about 160,000 clones listed, less than 90% were seen once. Sequencing used PBMCs. These receptors all come from a man in his late teens or twenties in good health and CMV-seronegative.

The V gene is TRBV2, the J gene TRBJ1-5; D is uncertain. The length of the CDR3 is 12 residues. From germline, CDR1 is SNHLY and CDR2 FYNNEI. Trimming removed 5 bases at V and 4 bases at J, with 6 bases between. The DNA for the CDR3 is TGTGCCAGCAGTTCGGGAAATCAGCCCCAGCATTTT. Amino acids: CASSSGNQPQHF.

CDR3 protein: CASSQGGRGRETQYF. The CDR3 DNA reads TGCGCCAGCAGCCAAGGCGGGAGGGGGCGGGAGACCCAGTACTTC. The V and J genes are TRBV4-1 and TRBJ2-5; TRBD2 aligns across 9 bases. With V trimmed by 1 base and J by 5 bases, 5 bases remained unmatched. CDR1 and CDR2 (germline): MGHRA, YSYEKL. CDR3 length: 15 residues.

This sequence joins TRBV7-3 and TRBJ2-3; 9 nucleotides align to TRBD1. CDR1 is SGHTA, CDR2 FQGTGA, per germline. Trimming removed 4 bases from V and 4 bases from J; junction bases left unmatched: 6. This CDR3 contains 15 residues. CDR3 sequence reads: CASSSSGQGADTQYF. DNA of the CDR3: TGTGCCAGCAGCTCCTCGGGACAGGGTGCAGATACGCAGTATTTT.

This clone was recorded only once. This chain uses TRBV9 with TRBJ1-5; 8 nucleotides align to TRBD1. Germline loops: CDR1 SGDLS, CDR2 YYNGEE. V was clipped by 5 bases and J by 2 bases; unmatched bases: 6. This CDR3 has 15 residues. CDR3 residues: CASSKTGGRNQPQHF. CDR3 coding DNA: TGTGCCAGCAGTAAAACAGGGGGTCGCAATCAGCCCCAGCATTTT. The whole variable domain, filled in from reference TRBV9 and TRBJ1-5, reads DSGVTQTPKHLITATGQRVTLRCSPRSGDLSVYWYQQSLDQGLQFLIQYYNGEERAKGNILERFSAQQFPDLHSELNLSSLELGDSALYFCASSKTGGRNQPQHFGDGTRLSIL.

The chain uses TRBV5-6 and TRBJ2-7, with D maybe TRBD2 (6 bases). The CDR3 consists of 16 residues. The V gene's germline CDR1 is SGHDT and CDR2 YYEEEE. Between the trimmed V and J ends, which lost 0 bases and 5 bases, there was a span of 18 bases. The CDR3 DNA reads as TGTGCCAGCAGCTTGGCCGCGGGGCAGGGATTCGACGAGCAGTACTTC. It encodes CASSLAAGQGFDEQYF.

The chain combines TRBV4-3 with TRBJ2-7, with 7 bases aligning to TRBD2. The germline V gene has CDR1 LGHNA and CDR2 YSLEER. V lost 0 bases to trimming and J lost 5 bases; unmatched junction nucleotides: 10. The length of the CDR3 is 16 residues. The CDR3 DNA sequence: TGCGCCAGCAGCCAAGATGGTCCTAGCGGAGCCAACGAGCAGTACTTC. Amino acid sequence: CASSQDGPSGANEQYF.

The V and J genes are TRBV9 and TRBJ2-5; 7 positions match TRBD1. The junction had 4 bases not matched to a gene; V was cut back by 3 bases and J by 2 bases. CDR3 length equals 14 residues. CDR1 is SGDLS, CDR2 YYNGEE, per germline. The CDR3 coding sequence is TGTGCCAGCAGCGAACCGACAGGGCAAGAGACCCAGTACTTC. It specifies CASSEPTGQETQYF.

The V gene is TRBV30, the J gene TRBJ2-3; TRBD2 agrees at 7 bases. J was trimmed by 2 bases and V by 0 bases; bases with no gene match: 5. Looked up from germline, CDR1 is GTSNPN and CDR2 is SVGIG (reference sequence). The CDR3 consists of 15 residues. The CDR3, as DNA: TGTGCCTGGAGTGTAGGGCTAGCGGTCACAGATACGCAGTATTTT. Translation: CAWSVGLAVTDTQYF. The full variable domain, with the rest looked up from reference TRBV30 and TRBJ2-3, is SQTIHQWPATLVQPVGSPLSLECTVEGTSNPNLYWYRQAAGRGLQLLFYSVGIGQISSEVPQNLSASRPQDRQFILSSKKLLLSDSGFYLCAWSVGLAVTDTQYFGPGTRLTVL.

The J gene is TRBJ2-3, the V gene TRBV27; 15 bases line up with TRBD2. This CDR3 contains 19 residues. The V gene end was trimmed by 3 bases and the J gene end by 4 bases; junction bases not matched to a gene: 11. Germline values: CDR1 MNHEY, CDR2 SMNVEV (reference sequence). CDR3 coding DNA: TGTGCCAGCAGTTTCCGAGGGGGACTAGCGGGGGGCAGCGCAGATACGCAGTATTTT. The encoded protein is CASSFRGGLAGGSADTQYF.

J is TRBJ2-6 and V is TRBV30; D is uncertain. This CDR3 spans 13 amino acids. The V end was cut by 3 bases, the J end by 4 bases, with 7 bases between. CDR1 is GTSNPN, CDR2 SVGIG, per germline (reference sequence). The CDR3 sequence: CAWRKAGANVLTF. Written as DNA, the CDR3 is TGTGCCTGGAGGAAAGCCGGGGCCAACGTCCTGACTTTC.

This clone showed up just a few times. The chain employs TRBV18 and TRBJ2-7, with TRBD1 identical over 9 bases. The junction had 12 bases not matched to a gene; V was cut back by 6 bases and J by 9 bases. CDR1 and CDR2 (germline): KGHSH, LQKENI. The CDR3 has 14 amino acids. The CDR3 sequence is CASSFRDRERVQYF. The CDR3 nucleotides are TGTGCCAGCTCGTTCCGGGACAGGGAAAGAGTGCAGTACTTC.

This clone has just a few counts. CDR3 coding DNA: TGTGCCAGCAGCCAGACTAGCGGGGAGACCCAGTACTTC. It translates to CASSQTSGETQYF. The gene calls are TRBV7-3 and TRBJ2-5; 10 bases fit TRBD2. J gave up 5 bases and V 5 bases, and 2 bases lay outside the gene matches. Per germline, CDR1 SGHTA and CDR2 FQGTGA. The CDR3 totals 13 residues.

This chain uses TRBV6-6 with TRBJ1-5, with TRBD1 matching over 7 bases. V lost 6 bases, J lost 0 bases, and 5 bases stayed unmatched. There are 15 residues in the CDR3. Per the germline V gene, CDR1 is MNHNY and CDR2 is SVGAGI (reference sequence). CDR3 sequence: CASRSTGYSNQPQHF. The CDR3, as DNA: TGTGCCAGCAGATCGACAGGGTATAGCAATCAGCCCCAGCATTTT.

The chain combines TRBV7-9 with TRBJ2-1, with D possibly TRBD2 on 6 matching bases. The CDR3 has 14 residues. V was trimmed by 1 base and J by 8 bases, leaving 12 bases between them. Germline CDR1 is SEHNR and CDR2 is FQNEAQ (reference sequence). In nucleotides, the CDR3 is TGTGCCAGCAGCTTAGTCCAAACGGGGGATGAGCAGTTCTTC. Its translation is CASSLVQTGDEQFF. The variable domain in full, with the rest retrieved from reference TRBV7-9 and TRBJ2-1, is DTGVSQNPRHKITKRGQNVTFRCDPISEHNRLYWYRQTLGQGPEFLTYFQNEAQLEKSRLLSDRFSAERPKGSFSTLEIQRTEQGDSAMYLCASSLVQTGDEQFFGPGTRLTVL.

CDR3 amino acids: CASSSPRDRFNQPQHF. The CDR3 bases are TGTGCCAGTAGTAGTCCCCGGGACAGGTTCAATCAGCCCCAGCATTTT. The rearrangement links TRBV19 to TRBJ1-5; TRBD1 matches at 8 bases. This CDR3 spans 16 amino acids. Per germline, CDR1 LNHDA and CDR2 SQIVND (reference sequence). Trimming at V came to 4 bases and at J to 3 bases, leaving 8 bases not matched to a gene.

The genes are TRBV9 and TRBJ1-2, with 10 bases identical to TRBD1. From germline, CDR1 is SGDLS and CDR2 YYNGEE. This CDR3 has 14 amino acids. V lost 3 bases, J lost 6 bases, and 5 bases stayed unmatched. For the CDR3, the DNA is TGTGCCAGCAGCGCAGGGACAGGGGTAGATGGCTACACCTTC. Amino acid sequence: CASSAGTGVDGYTF.

The chain links TRBV9 to TRBJ1-1; TRBD1 is a possible D gene (5 bases). CDR3 length: 16 amino acids. The V gene's germline CDR1 is SGDLS and CDR2 YYNGEE. V lost 0 bases, J lost 0 bases, and 12 bases lay in between. The CDR3 spells CASSVAGTGVNTEAFF. The CDR3 DNA is TGTGCCAGCAGCGTAGCTGGGACTGGGGTGAACACTGAAGCTTTCTTT.

The rearrangement links TRBV6-6 to TRBJ2-3; 7 bases map to TRBD1. J was trimmed by 1 base and V by 11 bases; bases with no gene match: 6. CDR3 length equals 13 residues. Germline V lookup: CDR1 MNHNY, CDR2 SVGAGI (reference sequence). The CDR3 DNA reads TGTGCCGGACAGGACCGTCGCACAGATACGCAGTATTTT. This sequence encodes CAGQDRRTDTQYF.

The chain joins TRBV28 to TRBJ2-2, with 8 nucleotides matching TRBD2. The CDR3 sequence is 13 residues long. V gave up 10 bases and J gave up 4 bases; unmatched junction bases: 5. Germline V gives CDR1 MDHEN, CDR2 SYDVKM. In nucleotides, the CDR3 is TGTGCCACCGTAGCGGGGTTCACCGGGGAGCTGTTTTTT. This sequence encodes CATVAGFTGELFF.

The gene calls are TRBV5-4 and TRBJ1-2; TRBD1 aligns across 9 bases. The CDR3 covers 15 residues. The V gene's germline CDR1 is SGHNT and CDR2 YYREEE (reference sequence). The trim removed 0 bases at V and 12 bases at J, leaving 12 bases unmatched. CDR3 nucleotide sequence: TGTGCCAGCAGCTTGGCTGGGGGACAGGGCATGATCCACACCTTC. Protein product: CASSLAGGQGMIHTF.

The chain links TRBV27 to TRBJ2-3; 9 bases map to TRBD2. The V gene's germline CDR1 is MNHEY and CDR2 SMNVEV (reference sequence). This CDR3 region has 17 residues. V shed 5 bases and J 6 bases; nucleotides not matched to a gene: 15. CDR3 sequence: CASSPWERGAATDTQYF. The CDR3 DNA is TGTGCCAGCAGTCCATGGGAGCGGGGGGCGGCGACGGATACGCAGTATTTT.

This clone was recorded only once. This rearrangement joins TRBV6-5 to TRBJ1-3, with D perhaps TRBD1 (5 bases). Germline V gives CDR1 MNHEY, CDR2 SVGAGI. The CDR3 is 14 amino acids. Trimming removed 7 bases at V and 0 bases at J, with 10 bases between. Here the CDR3 reads CASIGGVSGNTIYF. As DNA, the CDR3 is TGTGCCAGCATCGGAGGGGTCTCTGGAAACACCATATATTTT.

The chain employs TRBV9 and TRBJ2-2; D uncertain. The CDR3 has 14 residues. V shed 4 bases and J shed 5 bases, with 12 bases lying between them. Germline V gene sequence: CDR1 SGDLS, CDR2 YYNGEE. Here the CDR3 DNA reads TGTGCCAGCAGCCTAAGACGGAGTACCGGGGAGCTGTTTTTT. Residues: CASSLRRSTGELFF. Together with reference TRBV9 and TRBJ2-2, the CDR3 gives the full variable domain: DSGVTQTPKHLITATGQRVTLRCSPRSGDLSVYWYQQSLDQGLQFLIQYYNGEERAKGNILERFSAQQFPDLHSELNLSSLELGDSALYFCASSLRRSTGELFFGEGSRLTVL.

This clone was counted only a few times. This chain uses TRBV6-6 with TRBJ1-2; tentatively, D is TRBD1 (6 bases). The CDR3 is made up of 14 amino acids. The V and J ends lost 6 bases and 4 bases respectively, with 15 bases between them. Germline CDR1 and CDR2: MNHNY and SVGAGI (reference sequence). CDR3 region: CASSAQDSFYGYTF. The CDR3 DNA is TGTGCCAGCAGCGCCCAGGACAGCTTCTATGGCTACACCTTC.

This clone has more than one count but fewer than ten. The chain joins TRBV14 to TRBJ1-1, with D perhaps matching TRBD1 (6 bases). This CDR3 has 15 amino acids. Per the germline V gene, CDR1 is SGHDN and CDR2 is FVKESK. Trimming removed 2 bases at V and 0 bases at J, with 10 bases between. The CDR3 spells CASSQMGAMNTEAFF. CDR3 bases: TGTGCCAGCAGCCAAATGGGGGCCATGAACACTGAAGCTTTCTTT.

This chain links TRBV6-4 with TRBJ1-6, with a weak D call TRBD1 (5 bases). Germline V gene sequence: CDR1 MRHNA, CDR2 SNTAGT. This CDR3 has 15 residues. Trimming stripped 0 bases from V and 7 bases from J, with 10 bases between. The CDR3 reads CASSDSSGGNSPLHF. CDR3 coding DNA: TGTGCCAGCAGTGACTCTAGCGGGGGAAATTCACCCCTCCACTTT.

The chain recombines TRBV30 with TRBJ2-3; a weak D match, TRBD2 (8 bases). This CDR3 is built from 15 residues. V lost 7 bases, J lost 3 bases, and 20 bases lay in between. Germline values: CDR1 GTSNPN, CDR2 SVGIG (reference sequence). Here the CDR3 reads CALGGLAGSTDTQYF. The CDR3 DNA reads as TGTGCCTTAGGGGGCCTAGCGGGTAGTACAGATACGCAGTATTTT.

The gene calls are TRBV10-3 and TRBJ2-5; a weak D match, TRBD1 (6 bases). The DNA end favors TRBJ2-7, so the J call may be wrong. Germline V gives CDR1 ENHRY, CDR2 SYGVKD. CDR3 length: 12 amino acids. The chain's CDR3 is CAISRQGNEQYF. CDR3 nucleotide sequence: TGTGCCATCAGTCGCCAGGGGAACGAGCAGTACTTC.